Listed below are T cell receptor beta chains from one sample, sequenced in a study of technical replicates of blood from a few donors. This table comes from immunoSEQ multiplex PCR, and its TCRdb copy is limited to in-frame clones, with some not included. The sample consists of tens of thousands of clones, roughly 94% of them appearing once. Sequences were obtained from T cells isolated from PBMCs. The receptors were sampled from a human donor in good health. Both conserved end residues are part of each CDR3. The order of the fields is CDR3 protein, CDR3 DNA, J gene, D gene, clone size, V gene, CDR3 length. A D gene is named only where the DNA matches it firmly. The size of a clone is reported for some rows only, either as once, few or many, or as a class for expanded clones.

CDR3aa: CASSLNPRVLAGDRGEQFF
CDR3nt: TGTGCCAGCAGCTTAAATCCGCGGGTACTAGCGGGAGACCGGGGTGAGCAGTTCTTC
j_gene: TRBJ2-1
d_gene: TRBD2
abundance: NA
v_gene: TRBV7-3
len: 19

CDR3aa: CSVVQGAMNTEAFF
CDR3nt: TGCAGCGTAGTACAGGGGGCGATGAACACTGAAGCTTTCTTT
j_gene: TRBJ1-1
d_gene: TRBD1
abundance: NA
v_gene: TRBV29-1
len: 14

CDR3aa: CASSPPLGETQYF
CDR3nt: TGTGCCAGCAGTCCCCCACTCGGAGAGACCCAGTACTTC
j_gene: TRBJ2-5
d_gene: NA
abundance: NA
v_gene: TRBV6-5
len: 13

CDR3aa: CASSQDLAGQGHYGYTF
CDR3nt: TGCGCCAGCAGCCAAGATTTGGCGGGACAGGGGCATTATGGCTACACCTTC
j_gene: TRBJ1-2
d_gene: TRBD1
abundance: once
v_gene: TRBV4-3
len: 17

CDR3aa: CSVPTSGLSYNEQFF
CDR3nt: TGCAGCGTTCCAACTAGCGGGTTATCCTACAATGAGCAGTTCTTC
j_gene: TRBJ2-1
d_gene: TRBD2
abundance: NA
v_gene: TRBV29-1
len: 15

CDR3aa: CASSFQGGGQETQYF
CDR3nt: TGTGCCAGCAGCTTTCAGGGAGGGGGGCAAGAGACCCAGTACTTC
j_gene: TRBJ2-5
d_gene: NA
abundance: NA
v_gene: TRBV7-2
len: 15

CDR3aa: CASSLRGSGETQYF
CDR3nt: TGTGCCAGCAGCTTACGGGGGTCGGGGGAGACCCAGTACTTC
j_gene: TRBJ2-5
d_gene: NA
abundance: NA
v_gene: TRBV7-2
len: 14

CDR3aa: CASSLGTGGIEQYF
CDR3nt: TGTGCCAGCAGCCTCGGGACAGGGGGAATCGAGCAGTACTTC
j_gene: TRBJ2-7
d_gene: TRBD1
abundance: NA
v_gene: TRBV6-5
len: 14

CDR3aa: CASSQDSGIANYGYTF
CDR3nt: TGCGCCAGCAGCCAGGACTCCGGTATAGCTAACTATGGCTACACCTTC
j_gene: TRBJ1-2
d_gene: NA
abundance: NA
v_gene: TRBV5-1
len: 16

CDR3aa: CASSVTSVGDGELFF
CDR3nt: TGTGCCAGTAGTGTAACTAGCGTTGGGGACGGGGAGCTGTTTTTT
j_gene: TRBJ2-2
d_gene: TRBD2
abundance: NA
v_gene: TRBV19
len: 15

CDR3aa: CASSYSKNGGSGELFF
CDR3nt: TGTGCCAGCAGTTACTCGAAGAATGGCGGTAGTGGAGAGCTGTTTTTT
j_gene: TRBJ2-2
d_gene: NA
abundance: once
v_gene: TRBV6-5
len: 16

CDR3aa: CASSAWTGGDEQYF
CDR3nt: TGTGCCAGCAGCGCCTGGACAGGGGGCGACGAGCAGTACTTC
j_gene: TRBJ2-7
d_gene: TRBD1
abundance: NA
v_gene: TRBV11-1
len: 14

CDR3aa: CASSLGQGGEQYF
CDR3nt: TGTGCCAGCAGCCTTGGACAGGGGGGCGAGCAGTACTTC
j_gene: TRBJ2-7
d_gene: TRBD1
abundance: NA
v_gene: TRBV7-9
len: 13

CDR3aa: CASSFTGGVTKNIQYF
CDR3nt: TGCGCCAGCAGCTTTACAGGGGGGGTAACCAAAAACATTCAGTACTTC
j_gene: TRBJ2-4
d_gene: NA
abundance: NA
v_gene: TRBV5-1
len: 16

CDR3aa: CASSSGQGRDEQYF
CDR3nt: TGTGCCAGCAGCTCCGGTCAGGGAAGGGACGAGCAGTACTTC
j_gene: TRBJ2-7
d_gene: NA
abundance: NA
v_gene: TRBV11-2
len: 14

CDR3aa: CASSLGSSRFETQYF
CDR3nt: TGTGCCAGCAGTTTAGGCTCTAGCAGGTTTGAGACCCAGTACTTC
j_gene: TRBJ2-5
d_gene: NA
abundance: NA
v_gene: TRBV27
len: 15

CDR3aa: CASNTYSNQPQHF
CDR3nt: TGTGCCAGCAACACATATAGCAATCAGCCCCAGCATTTT
j_gene: TRBJ1-5
d_gene: NA
abundance: once
v_gene: TRBV2
len: 13

CDR3aa: CASSLREGPYKWGTGELFF
CDR3nt: TGTGCCAGCAGCTTGCGGGAGGGCCCCTATAAGTGGGGGACCGGGGAGCTGTTTTTT
j_gene: TRBJ2-2
d_gene: TRBD2
abundance: NA
v_gene: TRBV11-2
len: 19

CDR3aa: CAWSVQGTSGMGEQYF
CDR3nt: TGTGCCTGGAGTGTACAAGGGACTAGCGGGATGGGCGAGCAGTACTTC
j_gene: TRBJ2-7
d_gene: TRBD2
abundance: NA
v_gene: TRBV30
len: 16

CDR3aa: CASSDDRGGEQYF
CDR3nt: TGTGCCAGTAGTGACGACAGGGGAGGCGAGCAGTACTTC
j_gene: TRBJ2-7
d_gene: TRBD1
abundance: NA
v_gene: TRBV19
len: 13

CDR3aa: CASSSAEWSGINNEQFF
CDR3nt: TGTGCCAGCAGCTCAGCAGAGTGGAGCGGGATCAACAATGAGCAGTTCTTC
j_gene: TRBJ2-1
d_gene: TRBD2
abundance: NA
v_gene: TRBV11-1
len: 17

CDR3aa: CAWSLNTGELFF
CDR3nt: TGTGCCTGGAGTCTTAACACCGGGGAGCTGTTTTTT
j_gene: TRBJ2-2
d_gene: NA
abundance: NA
v_gene: TRBV30
len: 12

CDR3aa: CATHSWGRQDEKLFF
CDR3nt: TGTGCCACCCATAGTTGGGGCAGGCAGGATGAAAAACTGTTTTTT
j_gene: TRBJ1-4
d_gene: NA
abundance: NA
v_gene: TRBV6-1
len: 15

CDR3aa: CASSYVSGTGELFF
CDR3nt: TGTGCCAGCAGTTACGTTTCCGGGACCGGGGAGCTGTTTTTT
j_gene: TRBJ2-2
d_gene: NA
abundance: NA
v_gene: TRBV6-5
len: 14

CDR3aa: CASSLETDRGINEQFF
CDR3nt: TGTGCCAGCAGCTTAGAGACGGACAGGGGTATCAATGAGCAGTTCTTC
j_gene: TRBJ2-1
d_gene: TRBD1
abundance: NA
v_gene: TRBV11-1
len: 16

CDR3aa: CASSLRHRDTNEKLFF
CDR3nt: TGTGCCAGCAGCTTAAGACACAGGGACACTAATGAAAAACTGTTTTTT
j_gene: TRBJ1-4
d_gene: NA
abundance: NA
v_gene: TRBV5-5
len: 16

CDR3aa: CASSQDLQGGNQPQHF
CDR3nt: TGTGCCAGCAGCCAAGATTTACAGGGGGGCAATCAGCCCCAGCATTTT
j_gene: TRBJ1-5
d_gene: TRBD1
abundance: NA
v_gene: TRBV4-2
len: 16

CDR3aa: CASSQVGSSRDTQYF
CDR3nt: TGTGCCAGCAGCCAAGTCGGATCCTCGAGGGATACGCAGTATTTT
j_gene: TRBJ2-3
d_gene: NA
abundance: NA
v_gene: TRBV14
len: 15

CDR3aa: CSALTRNEQFF
CDR3nt: TGCAGTGCTTTGACTCGGAATGAGCAGTTCTTC
j_gene: TRBJ2-1
d_gene: NA
abundance: NA
v_gene: TRBV20-1
len: 11

CDR3aa: CASSQELAESSGANVLTF
CDR3nt: TGCGCCAGCAGCCAAGAACTAGCGGAAAGCTCTGGGGCCAACGTCCTGACTTTC
j_gene: TRBJ2-6
d_gene: TRBD2
abundance: NA
v_gene: TRBV4-1
len: 18

CDR3aa: CAWMGHRGDGSYEQYF
CDR3nt: TGTGCCTGGATGGGACACCGGGGGGATGGGTCCTACGAGCAGTACTTC
j_gene: TRBJ2-7
d_gene: NA
abundance: NA
v_gene: TRBV30
len: 16

CDR3aa: CASSPTGGMQPQHF
CDR3nt: TGTGCCAGCAGCCCGACAGGGGGAATGCAGCCCCAGCATTTT
j_gene: TRBJ1-5
d_gene: TRBD1
abundance: NA
v_gene: TRBV6-6
len: 14

CDR3aa: CASSGVGETQYF
CDR3nt: TGTGCCAGTTCAGGGGTGGGAGAGACCCAGTACTTC
j_gene: TRBJ2-5
d_gene: NA
abundance: NA
v_gene: TRBV6-1
len: 12

CDR3aa: CAISDVAASTDTQYF
CDR3nt: TGTGCCATCAGTGACGTAGCGGCTAGCACAGATACGCAGTATTTT
j_gene: TRBJ2-3
d_gene: NA
abundance: NA
v_gene: TRBV10-3
len: 15

CDR3aa: CASSIQTGGAGYGYTF
CDR3nt: TGTGCCAGTAGTATCCAGACAGGGGGCGCAGGCTATGGCTACACCTTC
j_gene: TRBJ1-2
d_gene: TRBD1
abundance: NA
v_gene: TRBV19
len: 16

CDR3aa: CASSLAGIANYGYTF
CDR3nt: TGCGCCAGCAGCTTGGCGGGAATAGCTAACTATGGCTACACCTTC
j_gene: TRBJ1-2
d_gene: NA
abundance: NA
v_gene: TRBV5-1
len: 15

CDR3aa: CASSVTGGRTDTQYF
CDR3nt: TGTGCCAGCAGCGTAACGGGCGGGCGAACAGATACGCAGTATTTT
j_gene: TRBJ2-3
d_gene: NA
abundance: NA
v_gene: TRBV9
len: 15

CDR3aa: CASRGQGRTDTQYF
CDR3nt: TGTGCCAGCAGAGGACAGGGGAGAACAGATACGCAGTATTTT
j_gene: TRBJ2-3
d_gene: TRBD1
abundance: NA
v_gene: TRBV11-3
len: 14

CDR3aa: CASRTDSNQPQHF
CDR3nt: TGTGCCAGCCGGACAGATAGCAATCAGCCCCAGCATTTT
j_gene: TRBJ1-5
d_gene: NA
abundance: once
v_gene: TRBV6-5
len: 13

CDR3aa: CASSQGPGQGNEKLFF
CDR3nt: TGCGCCAGCAGCCAAGGTCCGGGACAGGGTAATGAAAAACTGTTTTTT
j_gene: TRBJ1-4
d_gene: TRBD1
abundance: NA
v_gene: TRBV4-3
len: 16

CDR3aa: CSATEGGSYEQYF
CDR3nt: TGCAGCGCAACCGAAGGGGGCTCCTACGAGCAGTACTTC
j_gene: TRBJ2-7
d_gene: NA
abundance: NA
v_gene: TRBV29-1
len: 13

CDR3aa: CAWMGQGSTGELFF
CDR3nt: TGTGCCTGGATGGGGCAGGGGTCCACCGGGGAGCTGTTTTTT
j_gene: TRBJ2-2
d_gene: NA
abundance: NA
v_gene: TRBV30
len: 14

CDR3aa: CATSRASGRANNEQFF
CDR3nt: TGTGCCACCAGCAGAGCTTCGGGGAGGGCCAACAATGAGCAGTTCTTC
j_gene: TRBJ2-1
d_gene: TRBD2
abundance: NA
v_gene: TRBV15
len: 16

CDR3aa: CASRGVAGAYEQYF
CDR3nt: TGTGCCAGCAGGGGTGTAGCGGGAGCCTACGAGCAGTACTTC
j_gene: TRBJ2-7
d_gene: TRBD2
abundance: NA
v_gene: TRBV6-1
len: 14

CDR3aa: CASSVEAGNQPQHF
CDR3nt: TGTGCCAGCAGCGTAGAAGCCGGGAATCAGCCCCAGCATTTT
j_gene: TRBJ1-5
d_gene: NA
abundance: NA
v_gene: TRBV9
len: 14

CDR3aa: CASSLGSQGFGNTIYF
CDR3nt: TGTGCCAGCAGCTTAGGTTCACAGGGTTTCGGAAACACCATATATTTT
j_gene: TRBJ1-3
d_gene: NA
abundance: once
v_gene: TRBV7-9
len: 16

CDR3aa: CASSWTGQETQYF
CDR3nt: TGTGCCAGCAGTTGGACAGGGCAAGAGACCCAGTACTTC
j_gene: TRBJ2-5
d_gene: TRBD1
abundance: once
v_gene: TRBV6-6
len: 13

CDR3aa: CSAWDSYEQYF
CDR3nt: TGCAGTGCTTGGGACAGCTACGAGCAGTACTTC
j_gene: TRBJ2-7
d_gene: TRBD1
abundance: NA
v_gene: TRBV20-1
len: 11

CDR3aa: CASNPRPGLEYEQYF
CDR3nt: TGTGCCAGCAACCCCCGTCCGGGACTAGAGTACGAGCAGTACTTC
j_gene: TRBJ2-7
d_gene: TRBD2
abundance: NA
v_gene: TRBV2
len: 15

CDR3aa: CASSSAWGELFF
CDR3nt: TGTGCCAGCAGTTCAGCGTGGGGGGAGCTGTTTTTT
j_gene: TRBJ2-2
d_gene: NA
abundance: NA
v_gene: TRBV28
len: 12